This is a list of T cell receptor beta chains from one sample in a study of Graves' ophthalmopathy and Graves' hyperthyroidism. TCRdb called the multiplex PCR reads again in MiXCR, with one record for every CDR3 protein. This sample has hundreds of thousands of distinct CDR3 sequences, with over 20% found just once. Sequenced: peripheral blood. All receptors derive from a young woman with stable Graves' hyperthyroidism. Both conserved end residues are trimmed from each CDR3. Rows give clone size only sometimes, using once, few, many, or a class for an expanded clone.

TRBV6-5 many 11 ASSYSSGKIQY
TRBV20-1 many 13 SARNPGRAGETQY
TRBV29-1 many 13 SVEGLAGVRNEQY
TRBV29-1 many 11 SVSQGITYEQY
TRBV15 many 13 ATSRDRSGNTEAF
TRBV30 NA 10 AWSGGNQPQH
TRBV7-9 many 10 ASSLGPDGYT
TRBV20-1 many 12 SAHWTGGTGELF
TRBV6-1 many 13 ASSEDIGGAGEQY
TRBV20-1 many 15 SARDRVAGGLLETQY
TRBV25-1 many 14 ASSGMKGQLTYEQY
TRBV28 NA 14 ASSLGTGGQRGGYT
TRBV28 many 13 ASLQGGRSSYEQY
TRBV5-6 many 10 ASSRGFGEQY
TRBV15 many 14 ATSRGARVAKNIKY
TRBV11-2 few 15 ASSLRWGYFVTDTQY
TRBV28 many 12 ASSSPARSYEQY
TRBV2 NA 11 ASSVDLGNTIY
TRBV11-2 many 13 ASSLGLPVGYEQY
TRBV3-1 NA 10 ASSQADRPLH
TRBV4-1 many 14 ASSQSPGQKNYGYT
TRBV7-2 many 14 ASSLAPEGRRQPQH
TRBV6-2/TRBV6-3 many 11 ASTPPGTTEQY
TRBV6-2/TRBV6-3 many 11 ASSRTSYYEQY
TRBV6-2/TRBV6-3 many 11 ASSYWGSRGYT
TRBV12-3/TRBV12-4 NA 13 ASSLRTSGIFAQY
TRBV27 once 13 ASHSWEANTGELF
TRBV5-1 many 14 ASSVLGRSGANVLT
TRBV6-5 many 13 ASSYSTGGSYEQY
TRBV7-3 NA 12 ASSPGRISAEQY
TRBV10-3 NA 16 AISESIFVRGRDYGYT
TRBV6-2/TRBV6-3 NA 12 ASSSDSWNTEAF
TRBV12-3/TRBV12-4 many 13 AIIKSGEEHYGYT
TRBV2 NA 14 ASSVPPGQGWGEAF
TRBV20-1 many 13 SARPNQQPNYGYT
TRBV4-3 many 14 ASSQDTSGSSYEQY
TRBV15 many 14 ATSREGGRTPYEQY
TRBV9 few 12 ASSVAPSQETQY
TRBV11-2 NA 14 ASSLTGGGWGNIKY
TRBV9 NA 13 ASSVAGTANTEAF
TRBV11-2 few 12 ASSLRGGVQPQH
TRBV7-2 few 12 ASSLSGTSATQY